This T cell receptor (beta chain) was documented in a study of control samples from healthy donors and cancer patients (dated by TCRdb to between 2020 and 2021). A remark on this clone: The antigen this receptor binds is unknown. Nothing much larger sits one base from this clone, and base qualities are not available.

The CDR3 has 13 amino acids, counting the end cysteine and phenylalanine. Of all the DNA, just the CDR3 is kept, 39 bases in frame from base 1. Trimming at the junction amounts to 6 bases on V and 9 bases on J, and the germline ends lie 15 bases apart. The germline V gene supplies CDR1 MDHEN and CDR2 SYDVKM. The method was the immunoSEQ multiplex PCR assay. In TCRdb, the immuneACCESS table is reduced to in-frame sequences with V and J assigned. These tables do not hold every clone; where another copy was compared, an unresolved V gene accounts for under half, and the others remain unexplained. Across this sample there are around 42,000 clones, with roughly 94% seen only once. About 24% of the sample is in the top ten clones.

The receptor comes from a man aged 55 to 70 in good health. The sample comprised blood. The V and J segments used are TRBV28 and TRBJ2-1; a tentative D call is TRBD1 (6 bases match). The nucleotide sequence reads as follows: TGTGCCAGCAGACATACAGGGATCAGTGAGCAGTTCTTC. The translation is CASRHTGISEQFF.